The 15 T cell receptor beta chains listed next were all sequenced from one sample in a study of CD4 T cells in relation to SARS-CoV-2 and coronaviruses (dated by TCRdb to 2020 to 2022). Library preparation used the immunoSEQ multiplex PCR assay. TCRdb mirrors the immuneACCESS table, restricted to in-frame sequences. Some clones are absent from its copies; in checked studies, under half trace to an unresolved V gene, and the reason for the others is unknown. Here the sample has 20,000 to 25,000 clones; under 80% occur a single time. The top ten constitute roughly 15% of the sample. CD4+ T cells from unexposed donors were collected before the COVID-19 pandemic (2011-2018). After 10 days of culture, CD4+ T cells were isolated with the EasySep CD4+ T cell isolation kit. Antigens of these TCRs are unknown. The sample comprised CD4+ T cells from PBMCs, cultured in vitro. Receptors originate from a human donor in good health.

This clone was picked up a small number of times. The J gene is TRBJ1-1, the V gene TRBV3-1 (or the pseudogene TRBV3-2), with D hard to call. V was cut by 6 bases and J by 2 bases, with 13 bases left in between. CDR1 is LGHDT and CDR2 is YNNKEL in the germline V gene (reference sequence). The CDR3 sequence is 14 residues long. The CDR3 DNA sequence: TGTGCCAGCAGTAAAAGTCCAGCTAACACTGAAGCTTTCTTT. Encoded protein: CASSKSPANTEAFF.

Only a few counts were recorded for this clone. The chain employs TRBV5-6 and TRBJ1-6; 9 bases are shared with TRBD1. The CDR3 sequence is 15 residues long. V shed 3 bases, J shed 5 bases, and the junction held 3 bases outside the gene matches. Germline CDR1 reads SGHDT; CDR2 reads YYEEEE. CDR3 loop: CASSWDRADNSPLHF. The CDR3 DNA reads TGTGCCAGCAGCTGGGACAGGGCGGATAATTCACCCCTCCACTTT.

In this sample, this clone turned up once. The chain has TRBV5-1 and TRBJ2-3; 11 bases align to TRBD1. The CDR3 has 15 residues. The V and J ends lost 5 bases and 3 bases, in that order; junction bases with no gene match: 5. Per the germline V gene, CDR1 is SGHRS and CDR2 is YFSETQ. The CDR3, as DNA: TGCGCCAGCAGAAGGACAGGGGGCGCGACAGATACGCAGTATTTT. Protein product: CASRRTGGATDTQYF.

This chain uses TRBV27 with TRBJ2-7; TRBD2 agrees at 7 bases. The germline V gene encodes CDR1 MNHEY and CDR2 SMNVEV (reference sequence). The length of the CDR3 is 14 residues. V shed 4 bases and J 0 bases; nucleotides not matched to a gene: 3. In DNA form, the CDR3 reads TGTGCCAGCAGTTGGGACTATAGCTCCTACGAGCAGTACTTC. It encodes CASSWDYSSYEQYF.

This chain uses TRBV5-5 with TRBJ2-3; 10 positions agree with TRBD2. The CDR3 runs to 15 residues. CDR1 and CDR2 from the germline V gene are SGHKS and YYEKEE (reference sequence). The trim removed 4 bases at V and 6 bases at J, leaving 8 bases unmatched. The CDR3 DNA is TGTGCCAGCAGCGTCGCTAGCGGGAGCGTGGATACGCAGTATTTT. Amino acid sequence: CASSVASGSVDTQYF.

The chain links TRBV5-4 to TRBJ1-3; tentatively, D is TRBD1 (5 bases). Deletions cut 7 bases from V and 0 bases from J, with 14 bases between. This CDR3 is built from 15 residues. In germline, CDR1 is SGHNT, CDR2 YYREEE (reference sequence). CDR3 coding DNA: TGTGCCAGCGAGGGGACTCATTACTCTGGAAACACCATATATTTT. As protein: CASEGTHYSGNTIYF.

The chain recombines TRBV3-1 (or the pseudogene TRBV3-2) with TRBJ2-3; 12 bases match TRBD2. Germline V gene lookup returns CDR1 LGHDT and CDR2 YNNKEL (reference sequence). This CDR3 is 14 amino acids long. V lost 4 bases and J lost 6; bases outside the gene matches: 2. CDR3 coding DNA: TGTGCCAGCAGCCGAGGGACTAGCGGGGATACGCAGTATTTT. Translation gives CASSRGTSGDTQYF.

This clone showed up just a few times. Here the CDR3 reads CASSEGTGIPQPQHF. CDR3 bases: TGTGCCAGCAGTGAGGGGACGGGAATCCCTCAGCCCCAGCATTTT. The chain is built from TRBV7-9 and TRBJ1-5; D might be TRBD1 (5 bases). The CDR3 loop spans 15 amino acids. The V gene's germline CDR1 is SEHNR and CDR2 FQNEAQ (reference sequence). The V gene lost 6 bases and the J gene lost 6 bases, with 18 bases spanning the gap.

This clone was detected only a few times. This chain links TRBV18 with TRBJ1-6, with D maybe TRBD1 (5 bases). This CDR3 has 15 residues. The germline CDR1 and CDR2 sequences are KGHSH and LQKENI. Trimming removed 3 bases from V and 5 bases from J, with 11 bases in between. This CDR3 is CASSPGGANNSPLHF. CDR3 bases: TGTGCCAGCTCACCGGGGGGAGCAAATAATTCACCCCTCCACTTT.

This sequence joins TRBV7-2 and TRBJ1-1; no clear D gene. V lost 0 bases and J lost 0, with 8 bases in between. CDR1 SGHTA and CDR2 FQGNSA come from the germline V gene. This CDR3 region has 15 residues. CDR3 region: CASSLAGFMNTEAFF. CDR3 nucleotide sequence: TGTGCCAGCAGCTTAGCTGGGTTCATGAACACTGAAGCTTTCTTT.

The chain carries TRBV5-8 and TRBJ2-7; D gene ambiguous. This CDR3 is built from 12 residues. The V and J ends lost 5 bases and 1 base respectively, with 7 bases between them. CDR1 is SGHTS, CDR2 YDEGEE, per germline. CDR3 DNA sequence: TGTGCCAGCAGAACGTCGTCCTACGAGCAGTACTTC. It translates to CASRTSSYEQYF.

This chain uses TRBV7-2 with TRBJ2-1, with D perhaps matching TRBD1 or TRBD2 (6 bases each). Germline V gene sequence: CDR1 SGHTA, CDR2 FQGNSA. The V gene lost 5 bases and the J gene lost 8 bases, with 13 bases spanning the gap. The CDR3 consists of 13 residues. CDR3 sequence reads: CASSPPGAHEQFF. The CDR3 DNA follows: TGTGCCAGCAGCCCCCCGGGGGCCCATGAGCAGTTCTTC.

The chain has TRBV10-3 and TRBJ1-2; D uncertain. Between the trimmed V and J ends, which lost 4 bases and 4 bases, there was a span of 25 bases. From germline, CDR1 is ENHRY and CDR2 SYGVKD. The CDR3 consists of 18 residues. CDR3 sequence: CAISVRRGAVEVGYGYTF. The CDR3 DNA sequence: TGTGCCATCAGTGTCCGTCGGGGAGCGGTAGAAGTGGGCTATGGCTACACCTTC.

This clone was counted once. V usage is TRBV6-5 and J usage is TRBJ2-3; 8 bases agree with TRBD1. The CDR3 spans 15 residues. Trimming removed 3 bases from V and 0 bases from J; junction bases left unmatched: 2. Germline-derived CDR1 and CDR2 are MNHEY and SVGAGI. The CDR3 nucleotides are TGTGCCAGCAGTTATTGGACAGGGAGCACAGATACGCAGTATTTT. Amino acids: CASSYWTGSTDTQYF.

This clone is judged large. The chain is built from TRBV19 and TRBJ2-7, with unresolved D. Per the germline V gene, CDR1 is LNHDA and CDR2 is SQIVND (reference sequence). Trimming left V 4 bases short and J 3 bases short, with 10 bases between. The CDR3 consists of 13 residues. Here the CDR3 DNA reads TGTGCCAGTAGTACCGGGCCGATCTACGAGCAGTACTTC. This encodes CASSTGPIYEQYF.